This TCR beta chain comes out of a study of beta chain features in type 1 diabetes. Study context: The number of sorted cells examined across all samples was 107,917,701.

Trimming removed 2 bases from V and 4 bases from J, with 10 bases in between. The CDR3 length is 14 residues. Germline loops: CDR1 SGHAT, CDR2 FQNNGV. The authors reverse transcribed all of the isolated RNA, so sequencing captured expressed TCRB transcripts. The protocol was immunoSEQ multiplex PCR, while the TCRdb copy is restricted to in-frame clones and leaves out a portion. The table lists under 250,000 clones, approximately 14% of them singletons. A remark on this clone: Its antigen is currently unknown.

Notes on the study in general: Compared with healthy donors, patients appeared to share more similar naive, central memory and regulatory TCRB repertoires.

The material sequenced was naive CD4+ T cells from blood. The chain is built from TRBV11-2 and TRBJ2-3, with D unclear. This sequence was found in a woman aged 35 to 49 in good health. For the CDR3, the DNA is TGTGCCAGCAGCTTACAGAAGGCGGCAGATACGCAGTATTTT. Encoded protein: CASSLQKAADTQYF.